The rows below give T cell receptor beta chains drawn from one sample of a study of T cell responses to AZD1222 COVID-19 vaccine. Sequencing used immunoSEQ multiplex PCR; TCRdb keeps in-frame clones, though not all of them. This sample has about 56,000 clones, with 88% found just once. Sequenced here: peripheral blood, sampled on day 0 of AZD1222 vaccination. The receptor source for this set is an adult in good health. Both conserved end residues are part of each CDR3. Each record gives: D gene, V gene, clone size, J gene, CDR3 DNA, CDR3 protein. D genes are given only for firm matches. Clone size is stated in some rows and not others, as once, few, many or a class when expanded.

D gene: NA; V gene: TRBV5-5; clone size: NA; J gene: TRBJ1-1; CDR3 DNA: TGTGCCAGCAGCTTGCAAGGCAGGGCTAGCGGCAAGAACACTGAAGCTTTCTTT; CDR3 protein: CASSLQGRASGKNTEAFF
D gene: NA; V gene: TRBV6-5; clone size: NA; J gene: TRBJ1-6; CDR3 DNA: TGTGCCAGCAGTTCTCTCGGGGGGCGAAATAATTCACCCCTCCACTTT; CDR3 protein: CASSSLGGRNNSPLHF
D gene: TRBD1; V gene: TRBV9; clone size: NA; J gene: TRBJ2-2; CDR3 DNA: TGTGCCAGCAGCGTAGTTGGACAGGGCACAAACACCGGGGAGCTGTTTTTT; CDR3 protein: CASSVVGQGTNTGELFF
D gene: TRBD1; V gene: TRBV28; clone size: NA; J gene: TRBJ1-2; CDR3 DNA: TGTGCCGGAGAGTTCAGACAGGGCTATGGCTACACCTTC; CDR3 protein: CAGEFRQGYGYTF
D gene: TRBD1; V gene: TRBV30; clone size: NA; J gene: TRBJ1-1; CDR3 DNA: TGTGCCTGGAACAGGGGAACTGAAGCTTTCTTT; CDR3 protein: CAWNRGTEAFF
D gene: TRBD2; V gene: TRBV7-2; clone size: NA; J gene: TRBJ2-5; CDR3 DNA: TGTGCCAGCAGCGGTAGGACTAGCGGGAGGGGAGAGACCCAGTACTTC; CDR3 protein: CASSGRTSGRGETQYF
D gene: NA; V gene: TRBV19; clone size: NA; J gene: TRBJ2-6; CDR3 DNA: TGTGCCAGTAGTATAGAGGGCCCCCGCGATTTTTGGTCTGGGGCCAACGTCCTGACTTTC; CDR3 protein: CASSIEGPRDFWSGANVLTF
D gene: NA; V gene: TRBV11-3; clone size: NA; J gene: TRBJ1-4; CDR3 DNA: TGTGCCAGCAGCTTGAGGGGAGTCAATGAAAAACTGTTTTTT; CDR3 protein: CASSLRGVNEKLFF
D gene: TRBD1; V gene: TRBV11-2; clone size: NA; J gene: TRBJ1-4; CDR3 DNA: TGTGCCAGCAGCAGGGACAGGGGAGGTGAAAAACTGTTTTTT; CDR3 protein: CASSRDRGGEKLFF
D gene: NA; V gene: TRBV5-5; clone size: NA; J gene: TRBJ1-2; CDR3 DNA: TGTGCCAGCAGCTTGGAGGGGAGAGTTACCTATGGCTACACCTTC; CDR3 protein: CASSLEGRVTYGYTF
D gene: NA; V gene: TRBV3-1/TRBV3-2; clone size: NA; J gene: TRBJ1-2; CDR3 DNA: TGTGCCAGCAGCCAAGTGGGGGGTATTTCTAACTATGGCTACACCTTC; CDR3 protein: CASSQVGGISNYGYTF
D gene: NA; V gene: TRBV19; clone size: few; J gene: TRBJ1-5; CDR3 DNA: TGTGCCAGTAGTGGGGCAGGCAATCAGCCCCAGCATTTT; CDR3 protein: CASSGAGNQPQHF
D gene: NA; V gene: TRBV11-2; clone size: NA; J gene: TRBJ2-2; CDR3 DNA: TGTGCCAGCAGCTTAGGTAGAAGTGGGGAGCTGTTTTTT; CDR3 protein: CASSLGRSGELFF